A selection of T cell receptor beta chains follows, all from one sample in a study of cytomegalovirus exposure and HLA in healthy donors. Profiled with immunoSEQ multiplex PCR; TCRdb holds only in-frame clones, not every one. Seen here are 160,000 or so clones, approximately 81% observed once, and the top ten hold 2.5%. The sequencing sample was made of PBMCs. The receptors here all came from a female donor in good health and CMV-seronegative. Each CDR3 is given with its conserved first and last residue. D genes are given only for firm matches. Where a row states a size, it is once, few, many or the class of an expanded clone; other rows omit it.

>TRBJ2-5|.|few|TRBV7-9
CASSFRFDFQETQYF
TGTGCCAGCAGCTTTCGGTTTGACTTCCAAGAGACCCAGTACTTC
>TRBJ1-1|.|.|TRBV11-2
CASSGHTGRIVTEAFF
TGTGCCAGCAGCGGGCACACAGGGAGAATTGTCACTGAAGCTTTCTTT
>TRBJ2-5|TRBD2|once|TRBV30
CAWTLPPGLAGKVTQYF
TGTGCCTGGACCTTACCTCCGGGACTAGCGGGGAAGGTGACCCAGTACTTC
>TRBJ2-5|.|once|TRBV11-2
CASSQGSGTQTQYF
TGTGCCAGCAGCCAGGGGTCGGGGACGCAGACCCAGTACTTC
>TRBJ1-3|.|.|TRBV9
CASSVGRGAGGNTIYF
TGTGCCAGCAGCGTAGGTCGGGGGGCGGGCGGAAACACCATATATTTT
>TRBJ2-1|TRBD2|few|TRBV19
CASSPLAGGDNEQFF
TGTGCCAGTAGCCCACTGGCGGGGGGGGACAATGAGCAGTTCTTC
>TRBJ1-1|TRBD1|few|TRBV4-1
CASSQEEGAVTEAFF
TGCGCCAGCAGCCAAGAGGAGGGGGCGGTCACTGAAGCTTTCTTT
>TRBJ2-2|.|.|TRBV15
CATAIQANTGELFF
TGTGCCACTGCTATCCAAGCGAACACCGGGGAGCTGTTTTTT
>TRBJ2-3|TRBD2|.|TRBV10-3
CATGPELGTRFTDTQYF
TGTGCTACCGGGCCTGAGCTTGGGACTAGATTTACAGATACGCAGTATTTT
>TRBJ2-3|.|.|TRBV7-2
CASSGQATTDTQYF
TGTGCCAGCAGCGGGCAGGCCACCACAGATACGCAGTATTTT
>TRBJ2-1|TRBD2|.|TRBV7-7
CASSGSVAGPASEQFF
TGTGCTAGCAGCGGTTCTGTAGCGGGACCAGCTAGTGAGCAGTTCTTC
>TRBJ2-5|TRBD2|.|TRBV18
CASSPLSGGEETQYF
TGTGCCAGCTCACCGCTCTCCGGGGGGGAGGAGACCCAGTACTTC
>TRBJ1-1|TRBD1|.|TRBV19
CASSNRGSTEAFF
TGTGCCAGTAGTAACAGGGGGTCCACTGAAGCTTTCTTT
>TRBJ2-3|.|.|TRBV2
CASSEWGRTDTQYF
TGTGCCAGCAGTGAATGGGGCCGCACAGATACGCAGTATTTT
>TRBJ2-1|TRBD2|few|TRBV27
CASSFSGRGNEQFF
TGTGCCAGCAGTTTTAGCGGGAGGGGTAATGAGCAGTTCTTC
>TRBJ1-1|.|.|TRBV19
CASSILGATHPLNTEAFF
TGTGCCAGTAGTATATTAGGGGCTACTCACCCCCTGAACACTGAAGCTTTCTTT
>TRBJ2-2|TRBD2|.|TRBV7-9
CASPGTSGGPNTGELFF
TGTGCCAGCCCCGGGACTAGCGGGGGGCCGAACACCGGGGAGCTGTTTTTT
>TRBJ2-5|TRBD2|.|TRBV2
CASSYKTSGGSETQYF
TGTGCCAGCAGTTACAAGACTAGCGGGGGGAGCGAGACCCAGTACTTC
>TRBJ2-1|.|.|TRBV23-1
CASSQSQGLAGRYNEQFF
TGCGCCAGCAGTCAATCCCAGGGGTTGGCAGGGAGATACAATGAGCAGTTCTTC
>TRBJ1-5|TRBD1|few|TRBV27
CASSWRGLQPQHF
TGTGCCAGCAGTTGGAGGGGGCTTCAGCCCCAGCATTTT
>TRBJ1-4|TRBD1|.|TRBV2
CASAPQGGARDGLFF
TGTGCCAGCGCCCCTCAGGGGGGTGCACGGGATGGACTGTTTTTT
>TRBJ2-5|.|.|TRBV10-3
CAISPRGSGETQYF
TGTGCCATCAGCCCGAGGGGGTCGGGGGAGACCCAGTACTTC
>TRBJ2-2|TRBD2|.|TRBV11-3
CASSGGGVSNTGELFF
TGTGCCAGCTCTGGGGGAGGGGTTTCGAACACCGGGGAGCTGTTTTTT
>TRBJ2-1|TRBD2|.|TRBV10-3
CAISPGGGRNEQFF
TGTGCCATCAGCCCCGGGGGGGGCCGTAATGAGCAGTTCTTC
>TRBJ2-7|.|.|TRBV2
CASSAAGYGEQYF
TGTGCCAGCAGTGCGGCAGGGTATGGCGAGCAGTACTTC
>TRBJ2-7|TRBD1|.|TRBV2
CASREGQGSFNEQYF
TGTGCCAGCAGAGAAGGACAGGGTAGTTTCAACGAGCAGTACTTC
>TRBJ2-7|.|.|TRBV6-5
CASSYSARSSYEQYF
TGTGCCAGCAGTTACTCGGCAAGGAGCTCCTACGAGCAGTACTTC
>TRBJ1-5|TRBD1|.|TRBV5-7
CASSPRDRSNQPQHF
TGTGCCAGCAGCCCCCGGGACAGAAGCAATCAGCCCCAGCATTTT
>TRBJ2-7|.|.|TRBV19
CADCQNLYEQYF
TGTGCCGACTGCCAGAATCTCTACGAGCAGTACTTC
>TRBJ2-7|.|few|TRBV4-3
CASSQGTDYSYEQYF
TGCGCCAGCAGCCAAGGGACAGATTACTCCTACGAGCAGTACTTC
>TRBJ1-1|.|.|TRBV18
CASSQQVPQQGWHALNTEAFF
TGTGCCAGCTCCCAACAAGTCCCCCAACAGGGCTGGCATGCATTGAACACTGAAGCTTTCTTT
>TRBJ1-2|.|.|TRBV5-5
CASSFGDRNYGYTF
TGTGCCAGCAGCTTCGGTGACAGAAACTATGGCTACACCTTC
>TRBJ1-5|.|few|TRBV18
CASSPPGFNQPQHF
TGTGCCAGCTCACCCCCGGGGTTCAATCAGCCCCAGCATTTT
>TRBJ1-2|.|.|TRBV30
CAWRTTGANYGYTF
TGTGCCTGGAGAACGACAGGAGCTAACTATGGCTACACCTTC
>TRBJ2-5|TRBD2|few|TRBV7-2
CASSLEKRGVRQETQYF
TGTGCCAGCAGCTTAGAAAAGCGGGGGGTGCGCCAAGAGACCCAGTACTTC
>TRBJ1-2|.|.|TRBV27
CASSLSSGRVYGYTF
TGTGCCAGCAGTTTATCTTCGGGCAGGGTTTATGGCTACACCTTC
>TRBJ1-3|.|.|TRBV4-1
CASSQPEADSGNTIYF
TGCGCCAGCAGCCAGCCGGAGGCCGACTCTGGAAACACCATATATTTT
>TRBJ2-1|.|.|TRBV2
CASMAAPPAFF
TGTGCCAGCATGGCGGCCCCCCCAGCCTTCTTC
>TRBJ2-5|.|.|TRBV5-1
CASSLATSGLETQYF
TGCGCCAGCAGCTTGGCGACTAGTGGTCTTGAGACCCAGTACTTC
>TRBJ1-2|.|.|TRBV7-9
CASSSPGNYGYTF
TGTGCCAGCAGCTCACCAGGGAACTATGGCTACACCTTC
>TRBJ1-5|.|.|TRBV9
CASSVGENQPQHF
TGTGCCAGCAGCGTAGGAGAGAATCAGCCCCAGCATTTT
>TRBJ2-7|TRBD1|once|TRBV5-1
CASSLTGTGQEQYF
TGCGCCAGCAGCCTTACCGGGACAGGGCAGGAGCAGTACTTC